This entry lists 22 T cell receptor beta chains sequenced from one sample in a study of shared clonotypes between healthy human individuals. Naivety among CD8 cells was defined by CD45RO negativity and positive CCR7 selection, thereby excluding terminally differentiated effector memory CD45RA+ cells. The assay was immunoSEQ multiplex PCR, and TCRdb's table has in-frame clones only and misses some. The data show roughly 2,000,000 clones, with less than 95% seen just once and less than 1.5% held by the top ten. Sequences were obtained from naive CD8+ T cells sorted from blood. The receptors stem from a man aged 18-30 years in good health.

The V call is TRBV25-1, the J call TRBJ2-1, with 7 bases matching TRBD2. The length of the CDR3 is 15 residues. Losses at the gene ends were 5 bases for V and 0 bases for J; bases not matched to a gene: 4. Germline V gives CDR1 MGHDK, CDR2 SYGVNS. This chain's CDR3 is CASSPSGSSYNEQFF. CDR3 bases: TGTGCCAGCAGTCCTAGCGGTAGCTCCTACAATGAGCAGTTCTTC.

This chain connects TRBV4-3 to TRBJ2-3; possibly TRBD1 for D (6 bases). The V gene lost 7 bases and the J gene lost 6 bases, with 14 bases spanning the gap. CDR1 LGHNA and CDR2 YSLEER come from the germline V gene. This CDR3 region has 13 residues. CDR3 loop: CASISYRDDTQYF. The CDR3 DNA sequence: TGCGCCAGCATTTCGTACAGGGACGATACGCAGTATTTT.

The chain couples TRBV13 to TRBJ2-1; TRBD2 aligns across 11 bases. Germline CDR1 reads PRHDT; CDR2 reads FYEKMQ (reference sequence). J lost 2 bases, V lost 4 bases, and 4 bases had no gene match. The CDR3 extends over 16 amino acids. The CDR3 DNA reads as TGTGCCAGCAGCTCAGCGGGACTAGCGGCCTACAATGAGCAGTTCTTC. Amino acid sequence: CASSSAGLAAYNEQFF.

As regards this clone: The identical CDR3 is also encoded by other nucleotide sequences in the sample. The V call is TRBV27, the J call TRBJ2-7, with a tentative D call TRBD1 (6 bases). CDR1 and CDR2 (germline): MNHEY, SMNVEV (reference sequence). This CDR3 has 13 residues. With 3 bases removed from V and 2 bases from J, the gap between germline ends came to 8 bases. In nucleotides, the CDR3 is TGTGCCAGCAGTTTCAGGGGACCCTACGAGCAGTACTTC. Translated: CASSFRGPYEQYF.

The CDR3 region is CASSQVGGSKNIQYF. The CDR3 nucleotides are TGCGCCAGCAGCCAAGTTGGGGGGTCCAAAAACATTCAGTACTTC. The V gene is TRBV4-1, the J gene TRBJ2-4; weak D call: TRBD2 (6 bases). Trimming shortened V by 1 base and J by 2 bases, and 9 bases separated the two germline ends. Germline V lookup: CDR1 MGHRA, CDR2 YSYEKL. This CDR3 is built from 15 residues.

The J gene is TRBJ1-4, the V gene TRBV13; 7 bases agree with TRBD1. Germline V gene lookup returns CDR1 PRHDT and CDR2 FYEKMQ (reference sequence). The V gene end was trimmed by 4 bases and the J gene end by 8 bases; junction bases not matched to a gene: 7. This CDR3 comprises 14 residues. As DNA, the CDR3 is TGTGCCAGCAGCTGGGACAGCGTGCCCGAAAAACTGTTTTTT. It translates to CASSWDSVPEKLFF.

The V and J genes are TRBV4-1 and TRBJ1-5; D may be TRBD1 (5 bases). The germline CDR1 and CDR2 sequences are MGHRA and YSYEKL. V was cut by 1 base and J by 3 bases, with 13 bases left in between. There are 16 residues in the CDR3. The CDR3 sequence is CASSQGWGGTNQPQHF. DNA of the CDR3: TGCGCCAGCAGCCAAGGGTGGGGGGGGACCAATCAGCCCCAGCATTTT.

V usage is TRBV4-2 and J usage is TRBJ2-7; D possibly corresponds to TRBD2 (6 bases). The CDR3 loop spans 16 amino acids. Trimming removed 0 bases at V and 6 bases at J, with 18 bases between. Germline V gene sequence: CDR1 LGHNA, CDR2 YNFKEQ. CDR3 region: CASSQDLTAKEGEQYF. Here the CDR3 DNA reads TGTGCCAGCAGCCAAGATCTTACGGCCAAGGAGGGCGAGCAGTACTTC.

For this clone: The same CDR3 is also encoded by other DNA sequences in this sample. This rearrangement joins TRBV27 to TRBJ1-2; D is uncertain. V was shortened by 3 bases and J by 4 bases, with 9 bases between the two germline ends. This CDR3 has 13 amino acids. The germline V gene encodes CDR1 MNHEY and CDR2 SMNVEV (reference sequence). This chain's CDR3 is CASSFPGGYGYTF. The CDR3 DNA reads as TGTGCCAGCAGTTTTCCCGGTGGCTATGGCTACACCTTC.

CDR3 nucleotide sequence: TGTGCCAGCAGCTGGGACACCCCAGGCGGGATGAACACTGAAGCTTTCTTT. Translated: CASSWDTPGGMNTEAFF. The rearrangement uses TRBV5-4 and TRBJ1-1; possibly TRBD1 for D (6 bases). Between the trimmed V and J ends, which lost 3 bases and 0 bases, there was a span of 18 bases. There are 17 residues in the CDR3. Germline loops: CDR1 SGHNT, CDR2 YYREEE (reference sequence).

The rearrangement joins TRBV19 to TRBJ2-5; D may be TRBD1 or TRBD2 (5 bases each). Germline loops: CDR1 LNHDA, CDR2 SQIVND (reference sequence). V lost 3 bases, J lost 4 bases, and 9 bases lay in between. The CDR3 length is 13 residues. The CDR3 loop reads CASSIVGTETQYF. CDR3 nucleotide sequence: TGTGCCAGTAGTATTGTGGGGACAGAGACCCAGTACTTC. The full variable domain, completed using reference TRBV19 and TRBJ2-5, is DGGITQSPKYLFRKEGQNVTLSCEQNLNHDAMYWYRQDPGQGLRLIYYSQIVNDFQKGDIAEGYSVSREKKESFPLTVTSAQKNPTAFYLCASSIVGTETQYFGPGTRLLVL.

Concerning this clone: Additional DNA sequences in this sample encode the identical CDR3. The chain is built from TRBV27 and TRBJ2-7; D remains ambiguous. The CDR3 is made up of 12 amino acids. V shed 5 bases and J shed 0 bases, with 5 bases lying between them. Germline CDR1 reads MNHEY; CDR2 reads SMNVEV (reference sequence). CDR3 DNA: TGTGCCAGCAGTCTGGGCTCCTACGAGCAGTACTTC. This gives the protein CASSLGSYEQYF.

The CDR3: CASTSFGGEFSDTEAFF. The CDR3 DNA reads as TGTGCCAGCACCTCCTTTGGGGGGGAATTTTCGGACACTGAAGCTTTCTTT. The chain links TRBV7-9 to TRBJ1-1; possibly TRBD1 for D (5 bases). V was pared by 7 bases and J by 3 bases, with 24 bases between. CDR3 length equals 17 residues. Per germline, CDR1 SEHNR and CDR2 FQNEAQ (reference sequence).

The CDR3 is CSADRAGDTEAFF. The DNA of the CDR3 is TGCAGCGCCGACAGGGCGGGGGACACTGAAGCTTTCTTT. J is TRBJ1-1 and V is TRBV29-1; TRBD1 matches at 7 bases. The CDR3 covers 13 residues. With V trimmed by 7 bases and J by 3 bases, 8 bases remained unmatched. Germline CDR1 is SQVTM and CDR2 is ANQGSEA.

CDR3 residues: CASTADFLENTIYF. The DNA for the CDR3 is TGTGCCAGCACCGCGGACTTTCTTGAAAACACCATATATTTT. This chain links TRBV2 with TRBJ1-3; D remains unclear. Germline CDR1 and CDR2: SNHLY and FYNNEI. The CDR3 has 14 residues. V was pared by 7 bases and J by 6 bases, with 16 bases between.

On this clone itself: The same CDR3 is also encoded by other DNA sequences in this sample. The rearrangement uses TRBV7-9 and TRBJ2-7, with TRBD1 matching 9 bases. CDR3 length: 15 residues. Germline CDR1 is SEHNR and CDR2 is FQNEAQ (reference sequence). Trimming removed 4 bases from V and 1 base from J; junction bases left unmatched: 5. CDR3 coding DNA: TGTGCCAGCAGCTACTCCGGGACAGGGTCCTACGAGCAGTACTTC. Residues: CASSYSGTGSYEQYF.

The chain employs TRBV5-1 and TRBJ1-2; 7 bases map to TRBD1. Germline V gene data show CDR1 as SGHRS and CDR2 as YFSETQ. V shed 5 bases and J 10 bases; nucleotides not matched to a gene: 17. The CDR3 sequence is 15 residues long. As DNA, the CDR3 is TGCGCCAGCAGTTTAAGCCTCGGACAGGCAGAGGACTACACCTTC. It encodes CASSLSLGQAEDYTF.

The CDR3 DNA reads as TGTGCCAGCAGCTCCGACAATATGTACGAGCAGTACTTC. Protein sequence: CASSSDNMYEQYF. The chain links TRBV5-6 to TRBJ2-7; D call uncertain. V lost 3 bases and J lost 4, with 11 bases in between. The CDR3 runs 13 residues. Germline V gene lookup returns CDR1 SGHDT and CDR2 YYEEEE.

This chain joins TRBV19 and TRBJ1-5; 7 bases line up with TRBD1. Trimming at V came to 5 bases and at J to 1 base, leaving 8 bases not matched to a gene. Germline assignment: CDR1 LNHDA and CDR2 SQIVND (reference sequence). The CDR3 runs to 16 residues. The CDR3 nucleotides are TGTGCCAGTAGTCCGCCGACAGGGAAAAGCAATCAGCCCCAGCATTTT. It encodes CASSPPTGKSNQPQHF. The variable domain in full, with the rest retrieved from reference TRBV19 and TRBJ1-5, is DGGITQSPKYLFRKEGQNVTLSCEQNLNHDAMYWYRQDPGQGLRLIYYSQIVNDFQKGDIAEGYSVSREKKESFPLTVTSAQKNPTAFYLCASSPPTGKSNQPQHFGDGTRLSIL.

The chain couples TRBV2 to TRBJ1-1, with D possibly being TRBD1 (5 bases). V was cut by 5 bases and J by 4 bases, with 14 bases left in between. CDR1 SNHLY and CDR2 FYNNEI come from the germline V gene. The CDR3 totals 14 residues. Here the CDR3 DNA reads TGTGCCAGCAGTTTGGGACGGGGTATCACTGAAGCTTTCTTT. Translated: CASSLGRGITEAFF.

V gene TRBV4-1 combines with J gene TRBJ1-4; weak D call: TRBD1 (5 bases). The V end lost 4 bases, the J end lost 6 bases, and 21 bases lay between the germline ends. Germline assignment: CDR1 MGHRA and CDR2 YSYEKL. The CDR3 length is 17 residues. The CDR3 DNA reads as TGCGCCAGCAGCCCGAGTGGACGCACCGGGACCGATGAAAAACTGTTTTTT. It translates to CASSPSGRTGTDEKLFF.

As to this clone: Other DNA sequences in the sample encode the same CDR3. The gene calls are TRBV6-5 and TRBJ2-3; D is uncertain. Germline V gene data show CDR1 as MNHEY and CDR2 as SVGAGI. The CDR3 totals 14 residues. The V gene lost 2 bases and the J gene lost 4 bases, with 10 bases spanning the gap. The CDR3, as DNA: TGTGCCAGCAGTTACAGCTCTGAGGCAGATACGCAGTATTTT. The encoded protein is CASSYSSEADTQYF.